This entry is about one TCR beta chain. Antigen specificity is unknown. This specimen belongs to a study of cytomegalovirus exposure and HLA in healthy donors. Study overall: Of several hundred genotyped donors, approximately 84% clustered with self-reported Caucasian donors. Study outcomes and limitations: Reportedly, fewer N-insertions than the approximately 690-donor mean appeared in an Asian-associated ancestry cluster in a later analysis. In vitro data verified a few CMV-associated chains as specific for CMV antigens.

Samples came from healthy bone marrow donors. The V and J ends lost 2 bases and 8 bases respectively, with 7 bases between them. There are 12 residues in the CDR3. CDR1 and CDR2 from the germline V gene are SGDLS and YYNGEE. Primers for the PCR totalled 60 Vbeta and 13 Jbeta. Only in-frame clones appear in the TCRdb table, and some are missing; sequencing was by immunoSEQ multiplex PCR. The sample yields 150,000 to 200,000 clones, around 81% seen once. This TCR was sampled from a man younger than 35 in good health and CMV-seronegative. The J gene is TRBJ1-4, the V gene TRBV9; no clear D. Input material: PBMCs. The DNA for the CDR3 is TGTGCCAGCAGCGTTAACGGGGAAAAACTGTTTTTT. Protein: CASSVNGEKLFF.